The 13 T cell receptor beta chains below were found in one sample sequenced in a study of cytotoxic CD8 clonotypes in ibrutinib-treated CLL. Libraries were prepared by immunoSEQ multiplex PCR; TCRdb keeps only in-frame clonotypes and omits some of them. This table has approximately 330,000 clones, around four fifths appearing once. The specimen comprised PBMCs, sampled before ibrutinib treatment. The receptors here all came from a human donor with chronic lymphocytic leukemia.

This chain links TRBV6-1 with TRBJ2-5; 7 nucleotides agree with TRBD1. V shed 5 bases and J 2 bases; nucleotides not matched to a gene: 5. The V gene's germline CDR1 is MNHNS and CDR2 SASEGT. There are 14 residues in the CDR3. Here the CDR3 reads CASSLGTAQETQYF. Here the CDR3 DNA reads TGTGCCAGCAGTCTGGGGACAGCACAAGAGACCCAGTACTTC.

The chain links TRBV30 to TRBJ2-2, with a possible D match to TRBD2 (5 bases). This CDR3 is built from 15 residues. Germline-derived CDR1 and CDR2 are GTSNPN and SVGIG (reference sequence). Trimming left V 4 bases short and J 3 bases short, with 15 bases between. Here the CDR3 reads CAWKRWTRDTGELFF. The CDR3, as DNA: TGTGCCTGGAAACGTTGGACTCGTGACACCGGGGAGCTGTTTTTT.

This clone was detected once. This chain joins TRBV6-5 and TRBJ1-1; weak D call: TRBD1 (5 bases). The CDR3 is made up of 15 amino acids. CDR1 and CDR2 (germline): MNHEY, SVGAGI. The V and J ends lost 3 bases and 3 bases respectively, with 14 bases between them. This CDR3 reads CASSYGAGWDTEAFF. In DNA, the CDR3 is TGTGCCAGCAGTTATGGGGCAGGGTGGGACACTGAAGCTTTCTTT.

In this sample, this clone turned up a few times. The rearrangement uses TRBV28 and TRBJ2-3, with 8 bases fitting TRBD1. The CDR3 length is 16 residues. CDR1 is MDHEN, CDR2 SYDVKM, per germline. The ends lost 5 bases at V and 3 bases at J; junction bases unmatched: 10. The chain's CDR3 is CASSPTTGADTDTQYF. The CDR3 nucleotides read TGTGCCAGCAGTCCGACGACAGGGGCGGATACAGATACGCAGTATTTT. The full variable domain, rest sourced from reference TRBV28 and TRBJ2-3, is DVKVTQSSRYLVKRTGEKVFLECVQDMDHENMFWYRQDPGLGLRLIYFSYDVKMKEKGDIPEGYSVSREKKERFSLILESASTNQTSMYLCASSPTTGADTDTQYFGPGTRLTVL.

The chain is built from TRBV12-5 and TRBJ1-5; 7 nucleotides line up with TRBD1. From germline, CDR1 is LGHNT and CDR2 FRNRAP. CDR3 length equals 15 residues. Trimming took 5 bases from V and 6 from J; bases not matched to a gene: 10. CDR3 nucleotide sequence: TGTGCTAGTGGTACCATAGGACAGGTCGGTCAGCCCCAGCATTTT. Its protein product is CASGTIGQVGQPQHF.

This clone was picked up one time. V usage is TRBV4-3 and J usage is TRBJ2-5, with D unresolved. The tail of the sequence fits TRBJ2-7 better, so the J call may be wrong. Germline loops: CDR1 LGHNA, CDR2 YSLEER. The length of the CDR3 is 14 residues. CDR3 nucleotide sequence: TGCGCCAGCAGCAGATTCGCTAGCTCCTACGAGCAGTACTTC. This translates into CASSRFASSYEQYF.

The chain has TRBV5-1 and TRBJ2-2; D gene unclear. V lost 0 bases to trimming and J lost 2 bases, with 17 bases between them. The germline CDR1 and CDR2 sequences are SGHRS and YFSETQ. The CDR3 has 18 residues. The chain's CDR3 is CASSLEGFNALNTGELFF. CDR3 nucleotides: TGCGCCAGCAGCTTGGAGGGTTTTAACGCGCTAAACACCGGGGAGCTGTTTTTT.

V and J are TRBV6-5 and TRBJ1-1, with no clear D. Germline-derived CDR1 and CDR2 are MNHEY and SVGAGI. The CDR3 is 13 residues long. Between the trimmed V and J ends, which lost 5 bases and 8 bases, there was a span of 15 bases. The CDR3 reads CASSPRRALEAFF. The CDR3 DNA follows: TGTGCCAGCAGTCCCAGGAGGGCCTTGGAAGCTTTCTTT.

This clone was detected only a few times. The CDR3 loop reads CASREAGRPNEKLFF. In DNA form, the CDR3 reads TGTGCCAGCAGAGAGGCCGGGAGACCTAATGAAAAACTGTTTTTT. The chain recombines TRBV2 with TRBJ1-4; D remains ambiguous. The V end was cut by 6 bases, the J end by 3 bases, with 14 bases between. The V gene's germline CDR1 is SNHLY and CDR2 FYNNEI. The CDR3 runs to 15 residues.

CDR3 sequence reads: CASSYRMEGEKLFF. CDR3 DNA: TGTGCCAGCAGTTACCGGATGGAAGGTGAAAAACTGTTTTTT. This chain connects TRBV6-5 to TRBJ1-4; D remains unclear. Trimming stripped 2 bases from V and 7 bases from J, with 11 bases between. This CDR3 comprises 14 residues. Germline CDR1 and CDR2: MNHEY and SVGAGI.

This clone was counted a few times. The gene calls are TRBV19 and TRBJ2-7, with 7 bases matching TRBD1. The ends lost 6 bases at V and 3 bases at J; junction bases unmatched: 8. The CDR3 loop spans 14 amino acids. Germline CDR1 and CDR2: LNHDA and SQIVND (reference sequence). CDR3: CASSPVGGNYEQYF. The CDR3 DNA sequence: TGTGCCAGTAGCCCAGTAGGGGGCAACTACGAGCAGTACTTC.

This chain uses TRBV4-2 with TRBJ2-7; D call uncertain. The CDR3 contains 13 residues. Germline V lookup: CDR1 LGHNA, CDR2 YNFKEQ. Trimming took off 4 bases at V and 7 bases at J, with 14 bases between the two ends. The CDR3 loop is CASSPWLAGEQYF. CDR3 nucleotides: TGTGCCAGCAGCCCTTGGCTGGCCGGGGAGCAGTACTTC.

This clone was seen only a few times. The rearrangement uses TRBV5-1 and TRBJ1-1; D is perhaps TRBD1 (5 bases). The CDR3 has 15 amino acids. Germline CDR1 reads SGHRS; CDR2 reads YFSETQ. The V end was cut by 5 bases, the J end by 4 bases, with 18 bases between. Written as DNA, the CDR3 is TGCGCCAGCAGAAAATTGATAGGGGAAGGCACTGAAGCTTTCTTT. It codes for CASRKLIGEGTEAFF.